This TCR beta chain came from a study of T-cell reconstitution after alpha-beta-depleted transplantation in children. The library targeted TCRbeta and was prepared with unique molecular identifiers. TCRdb re-called the PCR reads through MiXCR, storing one row per CDR3 protein. This table has 350,000 to 500,000 distinct CDR3 sequences, around two fifths appearing once. The CDR3 has 16 residues. Germline V gives CDR1 ENHRY, CDR2 SYGVKD. The germline V and J ends were trimmed by 1 base and 6 bases, with 16 bases remaining between them. This clonotype was recorded once. Its antigen is still unknown. Study-wide points: T-cell counts and diversity at one year post-transplant came mainly from newly produced T cells. Some patients owed their high day-60 TCRbeta diversity to surviving recipient T cells and thymic progenitors. In patients about two months after transplant, alpha-beta T cells reportedly arose from several hundred expanded graft clones.

This TCR derives from a girl aged 2-10 years with aplastic anemia, due to receive a stem cell transplant. Specimen: PBMCs, collected before TCRalphabeta/CD19-depleted stem cell transplant. The rearrangement uses TRBV10-3 and TRBJ2-1; D is tentatively TRBD1 or TRBD2 (5 bases each). Written as DNA, the CDR3 is TGTGCCATCAGTGAGTTTTTCGGGGCATTCCCCAATGAGCAGTTCTTC. It encodes CAISEFFGAFPNEQFF.